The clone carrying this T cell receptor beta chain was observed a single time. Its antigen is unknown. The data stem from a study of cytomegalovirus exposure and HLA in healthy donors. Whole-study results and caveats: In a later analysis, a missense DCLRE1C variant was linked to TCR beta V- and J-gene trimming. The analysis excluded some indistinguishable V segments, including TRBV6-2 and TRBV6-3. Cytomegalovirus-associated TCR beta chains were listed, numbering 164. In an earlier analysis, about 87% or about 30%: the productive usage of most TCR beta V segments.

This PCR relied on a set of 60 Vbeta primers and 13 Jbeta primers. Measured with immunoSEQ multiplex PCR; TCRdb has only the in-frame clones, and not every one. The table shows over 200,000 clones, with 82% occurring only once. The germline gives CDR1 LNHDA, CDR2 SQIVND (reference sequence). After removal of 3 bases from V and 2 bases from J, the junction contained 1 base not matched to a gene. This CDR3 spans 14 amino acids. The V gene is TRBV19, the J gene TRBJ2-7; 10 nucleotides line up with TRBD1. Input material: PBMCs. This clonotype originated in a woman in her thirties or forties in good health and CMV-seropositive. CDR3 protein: CASSMGTGAYEQYF. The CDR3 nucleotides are TGTGCCAGTAGTATGGGGACAGGGGCCTACGAGCAGTACTTC.